A selection of T cell receptor beta chains follows, all from one sample in a study of T-cell memory formation after mild COVID-19. MiXCR, run by TCRdb on the 5' RACE reads, gives a single entry per CDR3 protein. The sample shows approximately 290,000 distinct CDR3 sequences, over 7% of them seen only once. The sequenced sample was PBMCs or a T cell subset sorted from them (not recorded which). The receptors were sampled from a young man who had mild COVID-19 (a few samples of this study predate the infection). Cell type and time point are not known. Both conserved end residues are part of each CDR3. Each record gives: J gene, clone size, D gene, V gene, CDR3 protein, CDR3 DNA. The D gene is left open where the match is weak. Clone size is shown for a subset of rows, as once, few, many or a class of expanded clone.

j_call: TRBJ1-4; clone_size: few; d_call: -; v_call: TRBV27; cdr3_aa: CASSSEGGTSTNEKLFF; cdr3_nt: TGTGCCAGCAGTTCAGAAGGGGGTACCTCAACTAATGAAAAACTGTTTTTT
j_call: TRBJ2-1; clone_size: few; d_call: TRBD2; v_call: TRBV3-1; cdr3_aa: CASSQSVAGLGFF; cdr3_nt: TGTGCCAGCAGCCAATCAGTAGCGGGCCTAGGGTTCTTC
j_call: TRBJ1-5; clone_size: few; d_call: -; v_call: TRBV7-9; cdr3_aa: CASSLAQGSNQPQHF; cdr3_nt: TGTGCCAGCAGCTTAGCTCAGGGGAGCAATCAGCCCCAGCATTTT
j_call: TRBJ1-1; clone_size: many; d_call: -; v_call: TRBV5-1; cdr3_aa: CASSSLRRDDYFVLTEAFF; cdr3_nt: TGCGCCAGCAGCTCACTACGCCGGGACGATTATTTCGTCCTCACTGAAGCTTTCTTT
j_call: TRBJ1-1; clone_size: -; d_call: -; v_call: TRBV12-3/TRBV12-4; cdr3_aa: CASTGPMNTEAFF; cdr3_nt: TGTGCCAGCACCGGACCTATGAACACTGAAGCTTTCTTT
j_call: TRBJ2-3; clone_size: few; d_call: TRBD2; v_call: TRBV30; cdr3_aa: CAWSSGGPDTQYF; cdr3_nt: TGTGCCTGGAGTAGCGGGGGGCCAGATACGCAGTATTTT
j_call: TRBJ1-6; clone_size: many; d_call: -; v_call: TRBV5-1; cdr3_aa: CASSVKGASPLHF; cdr3_nt: TGCGCCAGCAGCGTAAAAGGGGCTTCACCCCTCCACTTT
j_call: TRBJ1-3; clone_size: -; d_call: TRBD1; v_call: TRBV6-6; cdr3_aa: CASSDRVFNTIYF; cdr3_nt: TGTGCCAGCAGTGACAGGGTCTTTAACACCATATATTTT
j_call: TRBJ2-5; clone_size: -; d_call: -; v_call: TRBV29-1; cdr3_aa: CSVEDTGLETQYF; cdr3_nt: TGCAGCGTTGAAGACACAGGGTTGGAGACCCAGTACTTC
j_call: TRBJ2-6; clone_size: -; d_call: -; v_call: TRBV7-2; cdr3_aa: CASSPTGTVGANVLTF; cdr3_nt: TGTGCCAGCAGTCCGACCGGGACCGTTGGGGCCAACGTCCTGACTTTC
j_call: TRBJ1-1; clone_size: few; d_call: TRBD1; v_call: TRBV20-1; cdr3_aa: CSAWSPGQGRRTEAFF; cdr3_nt: TGCAGTGCTTGGTCCCCGGGACAGGGGCGTCGGACTGAAGCTTTCTTT
j_call: TRBJ1-6; clone_size: few; d_call: -; v_call: TRBV20-1; cdr3_aa: CSARAGLNSPLHF; cdr3_nt: TGCAGTGCTAGGGCCGGCCTTAATTCACCCCTCCACTTT
j_call: TRBJ2-5; clone_size: many; d_call: TRBD2; v_call: TRBV5-5; cdr3_aa: CASSLYSGDQETQYF; cdr3_nt: TGTGCCAGCAGCCTCTACAGCGGGGACCAAGAGACCCAGTACTTC
j_call: TRBJ2-1; clone_size: few; d_call: -; v_call: TRBV11-3; cdr3_aa: CASSFSGTTEQFF; cdr3_nt: TGTGCCAGCAGCTTCTCGGGTACCACTGAGCAGTTCTTC
j_call: TRBJ2-3; clone_size: few; d_call: TRBD2; v_call: TRBV6-6; cdr3_aa: CASSPGGNTDTQYF; cdr3_nt: TGTGCCAGCAGTCCGGGGGGAAACACAGATACGCAGTATTTT
j_call: TRBJ1-5; clone_size: many; d_call: -; v_call: TRBV10-3; cdr3_aa: CAISESGIYQPQHF; cdr3_nt: TGTGCCATCAGTGAGTCTGGAATTTATCAGCCCCAGCATTTT
j_call: TRBJ1-2; clone_size: -; d_call: -; v_call: TRBV2; cdr3_aa: CASNEQGGSAAGYTF; cdr3_nt: TGTGCCAGCAACGAACAGGGAGGTTCCGCTGCTGGCTACACCTTC
j_call: TRBJ1-1; clone_size: many; d_call: TRBD1; v_call: TRBV6-5; cdr3_aa: CASGSGGAGLTEAFF; cdr3_nt: TGTGCCAGCGGTTCAGGGGGGGCTGGTTTAACTGAAGCTTTCTTT
j_call: TRBJ2-5; clone_size: -; d_call: -; v_call: TRBV3-1; cdr3_aa: CASSQVTVETQYF; cdr3_nt: TGTGCCAGCAGCCAAGTGACTGTGGAGACCCAGTACTTC
j_call: TRBJ1-2; clone_size: few; d_call: -; v_call: TRBV7-2; cdr3_aa: CASSATGESYGYTF; cdr3_nt: TGTGCCAGCAGCGCGACCGGAGAGAGCTATGGCTACACCTTC
j_call: TRBJ2-1; clone_size: -; d_call: -; v_call: TRBV7-2; cdr3_aa: CASSLLSRNNEQFF; cdr3_nt: TGTGCCAGCAGCTTATTGTCCAGGAACAATGAGCAGTTCTTC
j_call: TRBJ1-6; clone_size: many; d_call: -; v_call: TRBV20-1; cdr3_aa: CSARDGRTFSPLHF; cdr3_nt: TGCAGTGCTAGAGATGGCAGGACGTTCTCACCCCTCCACTTT
j_call: TRBJ1-1; clone_size: many; d_call: -; v_call: TRBV7-9; cdr3_aa: CASSFPNTEAFF; cdr3_nt: TGTGCCAGCAGCTTCCCAAACACTGAAGCTTTCTTT
j_call: TRBJ2-2; clone_size: -; d_call: -; v_call: TRBV13; cdr3_aa: CASSSLAQNEGIGELFF; cdr3_nt: TGTGCCAGCAGCTCGCTCGCCCAAAACGAAGGGATCGGGGAGCTGTTTTTT
j_call: TRBJ1-5; clone_size: many; d_call: -; v_call: TRBV19; cdr3_aa: CASSIGPGINQPQHF; cdr3_nt: TGTGCCAGTAGTATCGGTCCAGGGATCAATCAGCCCCAGCATTTT
j_call: TRBJ1-6; clone_size: many; d_call: TRBD1; v_call: TRBV28; cdr3_aa: CASSLNRGRNSPLHF; cdr3_nt: TGTGCCAGCAGTTTAAACAGGGGGCGGAATTCACCCCTCCACTTT